This T cell receptor (beta chain) was retrieved from a study of T cell responses to AZD1222 COVID-19 vaccine. The assay was immunoSEQ multiplex PCR, and TCRdb's table has in-frame clones only and misses some. The sample records about 130,000 clones, roughly nine tenths being singletons. Comments on this clone: Its antigen remains unknown.

Findings of the study overall: White British ancestry dominated among donors, who included more females, and clonal diversity was possibly underestimated.

CDR3 length: 15 residues. V lost 2 bases and J lost 4, with 14 bases in between. Germline CDR1 and CDR2: MNHEY and SVGAGI. This TCR was recovered from an adult in good health. The chain recombines TRBV6-5 with TRBJ2-5; D might be TRBD1 (5 bases). The sample here was peripheral blood, taken on day 0 of AZD1222 vaccination. CDR3 bases: TGTGCCAGCAGTTACGGTGGGGCAGGGCCAGAGACCCAGTACTTC. Translation: CASSYGGAGPETQYF.